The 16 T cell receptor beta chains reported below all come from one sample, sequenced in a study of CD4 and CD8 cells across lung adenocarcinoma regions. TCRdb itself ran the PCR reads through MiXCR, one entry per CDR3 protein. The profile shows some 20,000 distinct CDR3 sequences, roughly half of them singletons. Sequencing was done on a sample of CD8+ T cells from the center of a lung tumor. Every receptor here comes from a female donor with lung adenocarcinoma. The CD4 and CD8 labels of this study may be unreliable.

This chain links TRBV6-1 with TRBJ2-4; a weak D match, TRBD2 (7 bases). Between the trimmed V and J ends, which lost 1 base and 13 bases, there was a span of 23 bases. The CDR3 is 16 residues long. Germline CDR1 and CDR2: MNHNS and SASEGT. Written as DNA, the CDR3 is TGTGCCAGCAGTGAAGAGGGGGGGGGAGCCAAAGACACGCAGTACTTC. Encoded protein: CASSEEGGGAKDTQYF.

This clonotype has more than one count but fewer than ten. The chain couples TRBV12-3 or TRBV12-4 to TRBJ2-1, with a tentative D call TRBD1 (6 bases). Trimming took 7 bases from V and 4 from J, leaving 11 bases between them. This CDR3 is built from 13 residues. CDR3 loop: CASTSDSYNEQFF. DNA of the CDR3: TGTGCCAGCACCTCGGACAGTTACAATGAGCAGTTCTTC.

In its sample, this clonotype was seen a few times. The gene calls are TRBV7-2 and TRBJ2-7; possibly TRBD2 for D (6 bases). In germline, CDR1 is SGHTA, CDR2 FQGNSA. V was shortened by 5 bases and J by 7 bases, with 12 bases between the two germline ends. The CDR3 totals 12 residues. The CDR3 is CASSRDSREQYF. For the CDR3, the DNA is TGTGCCAGCAGCCGGGACTCGAGGGAGCAGTACTTC.

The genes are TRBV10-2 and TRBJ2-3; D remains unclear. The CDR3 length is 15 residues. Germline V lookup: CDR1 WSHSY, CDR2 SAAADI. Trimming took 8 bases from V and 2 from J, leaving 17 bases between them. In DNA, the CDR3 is TGCGCCAGCGGTACGACGGGCCGTTACACAGATACGCAGTATTTT. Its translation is CASGTTGRYTDTQYF.

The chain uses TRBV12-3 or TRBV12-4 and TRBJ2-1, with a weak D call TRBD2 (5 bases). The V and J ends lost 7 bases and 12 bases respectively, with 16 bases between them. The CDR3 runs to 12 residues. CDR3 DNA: TGTGCCAGCACCCCCCCCGGAGGCGGGCAGTTCTTC. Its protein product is CASTPPGGGQFF.

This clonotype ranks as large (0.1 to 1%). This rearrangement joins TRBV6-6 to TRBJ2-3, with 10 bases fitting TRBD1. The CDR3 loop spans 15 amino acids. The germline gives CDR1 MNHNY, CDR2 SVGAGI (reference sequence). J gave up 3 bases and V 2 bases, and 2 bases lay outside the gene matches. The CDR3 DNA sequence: TGTGCCAGCAGTTACGGGGACAGGGGAACAGATACGCAGTATTTT. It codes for CASSYGDRGTDTQYF.

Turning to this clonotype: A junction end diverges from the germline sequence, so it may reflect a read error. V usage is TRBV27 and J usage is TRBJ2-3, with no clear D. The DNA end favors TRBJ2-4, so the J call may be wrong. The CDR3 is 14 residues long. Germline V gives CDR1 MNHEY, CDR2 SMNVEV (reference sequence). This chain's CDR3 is CGGSRRWAKNIQYF. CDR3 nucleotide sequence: TGTGGCGGCTCGCGACGGTGGGCCAAAAATATTCAGTACTTC.

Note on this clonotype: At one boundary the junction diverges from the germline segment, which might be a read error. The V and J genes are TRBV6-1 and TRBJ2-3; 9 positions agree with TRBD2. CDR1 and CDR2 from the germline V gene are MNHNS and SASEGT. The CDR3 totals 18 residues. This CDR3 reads CASSGPVWRGRDPDTQYF. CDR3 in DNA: TGTGCCAGCAGTGGACCGGTCTGGCGCGGGAGGGACCCAGATACGCAGTACTTT.

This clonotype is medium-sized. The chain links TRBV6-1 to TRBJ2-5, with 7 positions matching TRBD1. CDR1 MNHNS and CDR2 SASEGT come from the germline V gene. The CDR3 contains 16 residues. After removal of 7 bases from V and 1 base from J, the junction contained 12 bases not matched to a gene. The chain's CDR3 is CASTLRGGYTQETQYF. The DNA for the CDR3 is TGTGCCAGCACCTTACGAGGGGGCTATACCCAAGAGACCCAGTACTTC.

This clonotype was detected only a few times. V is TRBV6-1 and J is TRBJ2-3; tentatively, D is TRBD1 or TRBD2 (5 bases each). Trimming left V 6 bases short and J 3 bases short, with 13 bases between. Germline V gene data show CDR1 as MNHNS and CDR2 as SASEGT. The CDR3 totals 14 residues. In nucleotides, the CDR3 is TGTGCCAGCAGGGCCGGGGCTCAGACAGATACGCAGTATTTT. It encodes CASRAGAQTDTQYF.

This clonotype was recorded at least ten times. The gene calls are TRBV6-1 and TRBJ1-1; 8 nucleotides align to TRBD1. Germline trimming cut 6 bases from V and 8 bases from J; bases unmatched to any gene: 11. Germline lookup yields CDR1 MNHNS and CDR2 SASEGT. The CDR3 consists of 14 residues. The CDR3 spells CASRRQGSGSEAFF. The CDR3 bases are TGTGCCAGCAGGCGACAGGGGTCCGGATCAGAAGCTTTCTTT.

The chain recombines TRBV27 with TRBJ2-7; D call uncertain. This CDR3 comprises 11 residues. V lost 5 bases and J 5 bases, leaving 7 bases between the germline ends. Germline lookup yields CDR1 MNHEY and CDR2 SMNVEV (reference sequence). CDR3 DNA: TGTGCCAGCAGTGCCCTGAACGAGCAGTACTTC. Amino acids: CASSALNEQYF.

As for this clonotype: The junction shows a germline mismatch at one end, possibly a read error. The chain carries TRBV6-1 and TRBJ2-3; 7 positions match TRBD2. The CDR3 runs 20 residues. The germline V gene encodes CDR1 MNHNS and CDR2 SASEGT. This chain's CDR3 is CASWVSRAERGGPDQDTQYF. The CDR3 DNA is TGTGCCAGCTGGGTTTCCCGGGCGGAGCGCGGGGGTCCTGACCAAGATACGCAGTACTTT.

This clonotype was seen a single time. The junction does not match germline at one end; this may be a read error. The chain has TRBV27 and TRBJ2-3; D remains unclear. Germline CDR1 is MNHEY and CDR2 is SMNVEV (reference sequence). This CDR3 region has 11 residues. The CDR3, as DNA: TGTGGCGGCCGTCACCAAGATACGCAGTATTTC. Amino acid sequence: CGGRHQDTQYF.

This chain's CDR3 is CASGEGAKGLAGVDNEQFF. CDR3 nucleotides: TGCGCCAGCGGGGAAGGGGCTAAAGGCTTGGCGGGAGTTGACAATGAGCAGTTCTTC. J is TRBJ2-1 and V is TRBV4-1; 7 bases match TRBD2. The germline V gene encodes CDR1 MGHRA and CDR2 YSYEKL. This CDR3 is 19 amino acids long. The V segment lost 8 bases and the J segment 5 bases; nucleotides outside the gene matches: 24.

CDR3 bases: TGTGCCAGCAGTCTCGGGACGTCCTTAGCCAAAAACATTCAGTACTTC. Translating gives CASSLGTSLAKNIQYF. The rearrangement uses TRBV6-1 and TRBJ2-4; D may be TRBD1 or TRBD2 (5 bases each). Germline loops: CDR1 MNHNS, CDR2 SASEGT. CDR3 size: 16 residues. Trimming took 5 bases from V and 0 from J, leaving 14 bases between them.